A selection of T cell receptor beta chains follows, all from one sample in a study of cytomegalovirus exposure and HLA in healthy donors. Only in-frame clones appear in the TCRdb table, and some are missing; sequencing was by immunoSEQ multiplex PCR. The repertoire holds roughly 48,000 clones, about 73% seen once, with 3.4% in the top ten. Material for sequencing was PBMCs. Receptor source: a woman in her thirties in good health and CMV-seronegative. CDR3s include the opening cysteine and the closing phenylalanine or tryptophan. The D gene is left open where the match is weak. Only part of the rows carry a size: once, few, many, or a class if the clone is expanded.

TRBJ2-1 | TRBV2 | TRBD2 | . | CASRSGLATNEQFF | TGTGCCAGCCGATCGGGACTAGCGACTAATGAGCAGTTCTTC
TRBJ1-3 | TRBV28 | . | few | CASSLSSAAGNTIYF | TGTGCCAGCAGTCTTAGTTCAGCGGCTGGAAACACCATATATTTT
TRBJ2-5 | TRBV6-5 | TRBD2 | . | CASSSGGGVQETQYF | TGTGCCAGCAGTTCAGGCGGGGGGGTCCAAGAGACCCAGTACTTC
TRBJ2-1 | TRBV7-3 | . | . | CASSLIRGGHNEQFF | TGTGCCAGCAGCTTAATAAGGGGGGGGCACAATGAGCAGTTCTTC
TRBJ2-1 | TRBV6-5 | . | few | CASSYSSGNEQFF | TGTGCCAGCAGTTACTCGTCCGGCAATGAGCAGTTCTTC
TRBJ2-5 | TRBV28 | TRBD2 | . | CATQLAGGKETQYF | TGTGCCACCCAGTTAGCGGGAGGGAAAGAGACCCAGTACTTC
TRBJ2-7 | TRBV5-8 | TRBD1 | . | CASSLTGGYEQYF | TGTGCCAGCAGCTTGACAGGGGGCTACGAGCAGTACTTC
TRBJ1-6 | TRBV5-1 | TRBD1 | . | CASSQGARYSPLHF | TGCGCCAGCAGTCAGGGGGCGAGGTATTCACCCCTCCACTTT
TRBJ1-1 | TRBV19 | . | . | CASRGAYALVAFF | TGTGCCAGTAGAGGGGCTTACGCACTTGTAGCTTTCTTT
TRBJ2-3 | TRBV7-7 | TRBD2 | . | CASSRLAGEEADTQYF | TGTGCCAGCAGCCGACTAGCGGGAGAAGAAGCAGATACGCAGTATTTT
TRBJ1-1 | TRBV7-2 | TRBD1 | . | CASSYVGGRGNTEAFF | TGTGCCAGCAGCTATGTAGGGGGCAGAGGGAACACTGAAGCTTTCTTT
TRBJ2-1 | TRBV7-6 | . | . | CASSLDRIIQFF | TGTGCCAGCAGCTTAGACAGAATAATACAGTTCTTC
TRBJ2-6 | TRBV4-1 | . | . | CASSQELGGGNVLTF | TGCGCCAGCAGCCAAGAATTGGGGGGTGGAAACGTCCTGACTTTC
TRBJ1-2 | TRBV5-6 | TRBD1 | . | CASSPNRGIGYTF | TGTGCCAGCAGCCCCAACAGGGGAATTGGCTACACCTTC
TRBJ1-1 | TRBV5-6 | TRBD1 | . | CASSLDDRGEAFF | TGTGCCAGCAGCTTGGACGACAGGGGTGAAGCTTTCTTT
TRBJ2-5 | TRBV5-1 | TRBD2 | . | CASSPRLAGGPEETQYF | TGCGCCAGCAGCCCCCGACTAGCGGGGGGGCCGGAAGAGACCCAGTACTTC
TRBJ1-2 | TRBV4-2 | . | . | CASSQGPVAGRGGYTF | TGTGCCAGCAGCCAGGGTCCGGTGGCAGGGCGAGGAGGCTACACCTTC
TRBJ2-2 | TRBV5-4 | . | few | CASSLGRGNTGELFF | TGTGCCAGCAGCTTGGGGAGGGGGAACACCGGGGAGCTGTTTTTT
TRBJ1-5 | TRBV19 | . | . | CASNIHSNQPQHF | TGTGCCAGTAATATTCATAGCAATCAGCCCCAGCATTTT
TRBJ2-6 | TRBV27 | TRBD1 | . | CASSFLAGSGTGVGANVLTF | TGTGCCAGCAGTTTTTTGGCGGGTTCAGGGACAGGGGTTGGGGCCAACGTCCTGACTTTC
TRBJ1-1 | TRBV21-1 | . | . | CASSSSYYPGGNTEAFF | TGTGCCAGCAGCAGCTCCTATTATCCGGGAGGGAACACTGAAGCTTTCTTT
TRBJ2-7 | TRBV19 | TRBD1 | . | CASSMYQGAYEQYF | TGTGCCAGTAGTATGTACCAGGGGGCGTACGAGCAGTACTTC
TRBJ1-2 | TRBV4-2 | TRBD1 | . | CASSQAFWDRGGNGYTF | TGTGCCAGCAGCCAAGCCTTCTGGGACAGGGGGGGCAATGGCTACACCTTC
TRBJ2-5 | TRBV5-1 | TRBD2 | many | CASNSGGNQETQYF | TGCGCCAGCAATAGCGGGGGCAATCAAGAGACCCAGTACTTC
TRBJ1-5 | TRBV10-2 | . | . | CASSEPSRGNQPQHF | TGCGCCAGCAGTGAACCGTCCCGGGGCAATCAGCCCCAGCATTTT
TRBJ2-7 | TRBV27 | . | . | CASIFGGPYEQYF | TGTGCCAGCATATTCGGGGGACCCTACGAGCAGTACTTC
TRBJ1-3 | TRBV19 | . | few | CASSIDSSSGNTIYF | TGTGCCAGTAGTATTGACAGTAGCTCTGGAAACACCATATATTTT
TRBJ1-3 | TRBV28 | TRBD1 | . | CATGQARIGNTIYF | TGTGCCACCGGACAGGCTCGAATCGGAAACACCATATATTTT
TRBJ1-1 | TRBV2 | TRBD1 | few | CASMGTGGTEAFF | TGTGCCAGCATGGGGACAGGGGGCACTGAAGCTTTCTTT
TRBJ2-7 | TRBV6-6 | TRBD1 | large | CASSYTTGGISYEQYF | TGTGCCAGCAGTTACACGACAGGGGGCATTTCCTACGAGCAGTACTTC
TRBJ2-7 | TRBV10-3 | . | . | CAISEMGGRSEQYF | TGTGCCATCAGTGAGATGGGAGGCCGGAGCGAGCAGTACTTC
TRBJ1-1 | TRBV15 | . | . | CATSRSRGLEAEAFF | TGTGCCACCAGCAGATCAAGGGGATTAGAGGCTGAAGCTTTCTTT
TRBJ2-7 | TRBV7-6 | TRBD2 | . | CASSLGGLAYEQYF | TGTGCCAGCAGCTTAGGGGGACTAGCCTACGAGCAGTACTTC
TRBJ2-1 | TRBV29-1 | TRBD1 | . | CSAFRGPDLGQFF | TGCAGCGCCTTTAGGGGGCCCGATCTCGGGCAGTTCTTC
TRBJ2-3 | TRBV4-1 | TRBD2 | . | CASRTSGGLSTDTQYF | TGCGCCAGCAGAACTAGCGGGGGGCTAAGCACAGATACGCAGTATTTT
TRBJ2-3 | TRBV5-4 | . | . | CASSLFVADTQYF | TGTGCCAGCAGCTTGTTCGTGGCCGATACGCAGTATTTT
TRBJ1-2 | TRBV6-5 | TRBD1 | . | CASSSGQAFFGYTF | TGTGCCAGCAGTTCGGGACAGGCCTTTTTTGGCTACACCTTC
TRBJ1-2 | TRBV30 | TRBD1 | few | CAIGLTGEYTF | TGTGCGATAGGATTGACAGGGGAGTACACCTTC
TRBJ1-2 | TRBV5-1 | . | . | CASSFTPGDWIYGYTF | TGCGCCAGCAGCTTCACACCGGGAGACTGGATCTATGGCTACACCTTC
TRBJ2-1 | TRBV10-1 | . | . | CASSEGGSNEQFF | TGCGCCAGCAGTGAGGGTGGGAGTAATGAGCAGTTCTTC
TRBJ1-5 | TRBV6-5 | . | . | CASSYSLAANQPQHF | TGTGCCAGCAGTTACTCCCTGGCGGCTAATCAGCCCCAGCATTTT
TRBJ2-1 | TRBV30 | . | . | CAWSLKGLVYNEQFF | TGTGCCTGGAGTTTGAAGGGGCTCGTTTACAATGAGCAGTTCTTC
TRBJ2-7 | TRBV5-1 | TRBD1 | . | CASSLGDRKQYEQYF | TGCGCCAGCAGCTTGGGGGACAGGAAACAATACGAGCAGTACTTC
TRBJ2-7 | TRBV6-1 | TRBD1 | . | CASSRGQEYEQYF | TGTGCCAGCAGTAGAGGACAGGAATACGAGCAGTACTTC
TRBJ1-5 | TRBV28 | TRBD1 | . | CASGTGSNQPQHF | TGTGCCAGCGGGACAGGCAGCAATCAGCCCCAGCATTTT
TRBJ1-4 | TRBV30 | . | . | CAWRMTSGRGEKLFF | TGTGCCTGGAGGATGACCAGCGGCCGGGGGGAAAAACTGTTTTTT
TRBJ2-2 | TRBV29-1 | . | . | CSVRVAAGELFF | TGCAGCGTTCGGGTAGCCGCCGGGGAGCTGTTTTTT
TRBJ2-4 | TRBV28 | . | . | CASSPVRVANIQYF | TGTGCCAGCAGTCCAGTCAGGGTCGCAAACATTCAGTACTTC
TRBJ1-2 | TRBV5-1 | . | . | CASRWGGGYTF | TGCGCCAGCCGATGGGGAGGAGGCTACACCTTC
TRBJ2-1 | TRBV30 | . | . | CAWRQPFSYNEQFF | TGTGCCTGGAGACAACCCTTCTCCTACAATGAGCAGTTCTTC
TRBJ2-7 | TRBV7-2 | . | few | CASSPQTRDEQYF | TGTGCCAGCAGCCCACAAACTAGGGACGAGCAGTACTTC
TRBJ2-5 | TRBV5-1 | . | . | CASRAGEETQYF | TGCGCCAGCAGGGCAGGGGAAGAGACCCAGTACTTC
TRBJ2-4 | TRBV29-1 | TRBD1 | once | CSVESGTGEGIQYF | TGCAGCGTTGAGTCCGGGACAGGGGAAGGTATTCAGTACTTC
TRBJ2-7 | TRBV6-5 | . | . | CASMTSYEQYF | TGTGCCAGCATGACATCTTACGAGCAGTACTTC